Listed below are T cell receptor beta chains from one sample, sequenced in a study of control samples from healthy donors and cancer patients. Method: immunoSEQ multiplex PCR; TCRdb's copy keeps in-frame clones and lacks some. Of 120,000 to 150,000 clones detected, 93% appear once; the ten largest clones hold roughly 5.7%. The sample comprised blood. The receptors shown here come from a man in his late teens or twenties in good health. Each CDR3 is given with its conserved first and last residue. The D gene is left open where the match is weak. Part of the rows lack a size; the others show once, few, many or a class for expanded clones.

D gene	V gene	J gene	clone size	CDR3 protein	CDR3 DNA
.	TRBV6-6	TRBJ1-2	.	CASSYSGTANYGYTF	TGTGCCAGCAGTTACTCAGGCACAGCTAACTATGGCTACACCTTC
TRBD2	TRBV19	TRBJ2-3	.	CASRIDASGGVDTQYF	TGTGCCAGTAGGATCGATGCGAGCGGGGGGGTTGATACGCAGTATTTT
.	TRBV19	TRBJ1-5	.	CASSSSVGVYQPQHF	TGTGCCAGTAGCTCATCGGTGGGGGTTTATCAGCCCCAGCATTTT
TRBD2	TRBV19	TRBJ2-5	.	CASSTLSGRGQETQYF	TGTGCCAGTAGTACCCTTAGCGGGAGGGGACAAGAGACCCAGTACTTC
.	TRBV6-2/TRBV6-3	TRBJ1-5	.	CPSIYQAAGAAFNQPQHF	TGTCCCAGCATTTACCAGGCGGCGGGGGCGGCATTCAATCAGCCCCAGCATTTT
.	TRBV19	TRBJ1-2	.	CASYGFYGYTF	TGTGCCAGCTACGGGTTCTATGGCTACACCTTC
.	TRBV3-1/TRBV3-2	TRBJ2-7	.	CASSQGRGQGISEQYF	TGTGCCAGCAGCCAAGGAAGAGGGCAGGGGATCAGCGAGCAGTACTTC
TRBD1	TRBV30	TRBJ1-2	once	CAWSNGQDLNYGYTF	TGTGCCTGGAGCAATGGACAGGACCTTAACTATGGCTACACCTTC
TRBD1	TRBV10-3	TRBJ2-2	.	CAISDGRGRTGELFF	TGTGCCATCAGTGATGGTAGGGGGCGAACCGGGGAGCTGTTTTTT
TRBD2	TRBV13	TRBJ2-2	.	CASSELAADTGELFF	TGTGCCAGCAGCGAGCTAGCGGCTGACACCGGGGAGCTGTTTTTT
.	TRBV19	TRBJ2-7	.	CASRREHGTYEQYF	TGTGCCAGTCGACGGGAACACGGGACCTACGAGCAGTACTTC
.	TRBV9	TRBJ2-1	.	CASSVVQGSVHEQFF	TGTGCCAGCAGCGTAGTACAGGGATCGGTCCATGAGCAGTTCTTC
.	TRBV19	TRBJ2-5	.	CASSNRTQYF	TGTGCCAGTAGTAATAGGACCCAGTACTTC
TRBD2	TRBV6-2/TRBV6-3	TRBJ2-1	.	CASSLAGLYNEQFF	TGTGCCAGCAGTTTAGCGGGCCTCTACAATGAGCAGTTCTTC
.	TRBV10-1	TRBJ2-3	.	CASSEGTVTDTQYF	TGCGCCAGCAGTGAGGGGACCGTCACAGATACGCAGTATTTT
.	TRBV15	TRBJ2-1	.	CATSGGGAGYNEQFF	TGTGCCACCAGCGGTGGGGGGGCGGGATACAATGAGCAGTTCTTC
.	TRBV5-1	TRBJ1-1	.	CASSLAGVRNTEAFF	TGCGCCAGCAGCTTGGCCGGGGTGAGGAACACTGAAGCTTTCTTT
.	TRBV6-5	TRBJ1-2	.	CASSYAPGPYGYTF	TGTGCCAGCAGTTACGCCCCGGGGCCCTATGGCTACACCTTC
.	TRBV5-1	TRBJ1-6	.	CASTVDLGENSPLHF	TGCGCCAGCACCGTTGATCTCGGTGAGAATTCACCCCTCCACTTT
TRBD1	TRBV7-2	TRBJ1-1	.	CATRGFGTGLNEAFF	TGTGCCACCCGCGGTTTCGGGACAGGGCTCAATGAAGCTTTCTTT
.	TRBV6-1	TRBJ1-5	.	CASSGVSGGNQPQHF	TGTGCCAGCAGTGGGGTATCCGGAGGCAATCAGCCCCAGCATTTT
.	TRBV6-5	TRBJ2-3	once	CASSYVGDGTQYF	TGTGCCAGCAGTTACGTAGGGGATGGTACGCAGTATTTT
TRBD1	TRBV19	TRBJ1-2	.	CASAQAHRGRNYGYTF	TGTGCCAGCGCCCAGGCTCACAGGGGAAGGAACTATGGCTACACCTTC
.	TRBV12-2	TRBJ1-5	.	CASRLDRGINQPQHF	TGTGCAAGTCGCTTAGACAGGGGGATCAATCAGCCCCAGCATTTT
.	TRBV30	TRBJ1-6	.	CAWSSSYNSPLHF	TGTGCCTGGAGTTCCTCCTATAATTCACCCCTCCACTTT
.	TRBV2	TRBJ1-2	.	CASSRQSAGYTF	TGTGCCAGCAGCCGCCAGAGTGCTGGCTACACCTTC
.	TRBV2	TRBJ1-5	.	CASSADRLGQPQHF	TGTGCCAGCAGTGCGGACCGCCTGGGTCAGCCCCAGCATTTT
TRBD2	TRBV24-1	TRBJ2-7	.	CATSDWEGQQYF	TGTGCCACCAGTGATTGGGAGGGGCAGCAGTACTTC
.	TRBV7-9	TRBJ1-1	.	CASTASNKGAFF	TGTGCCAGCACCGCCTCAAACAAGGGGGCTTTCTTT
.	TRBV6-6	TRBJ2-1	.	CASSYGQVGNEQFF	TGTGCCAGCAGTTATGGTCAGGTGGGCAATGAGCAGTTCTTC
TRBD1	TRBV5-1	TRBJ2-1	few	CASSPGQPLNSYNEQFF	TGCGCCAGCAGCCCGGGACAGCCTTTAAACTCCTACAATGAGCAGTTCTTC
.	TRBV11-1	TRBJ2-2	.	CASINRRDSYTGELFF	TGTGCCAGCATTAATCGGCGGGACTCATACACCGGGGAGCTGTTTTTT
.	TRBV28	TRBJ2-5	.	CASSRPPSGQETQYF	TGTGCCAGCAGTCGTCCCCCCAGCGGCCAAGAGACCCAGTACTTC
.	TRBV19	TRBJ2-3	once	CASSILTADTQYF	TGTGCCAGTAGTATTCTCACCGCAGATACGCAGTATTTT
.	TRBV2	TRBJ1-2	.	CASSLGTSRGYTF	TGTGCCAGCAGTTTGGGGACGTCCAGGGGCTACACCTTC
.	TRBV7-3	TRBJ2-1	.	CASSFVTTVGYNEQFF	TGTGCCAGCAGCTTCGTCACAACGGTAGGGTACAATGAGCAGTTCTTC
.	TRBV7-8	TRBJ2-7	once	CASSRPGQIHEQYF	TGTGCCAGCAGCCGACCGGGACAAATCCACGAGCAGTACTTC
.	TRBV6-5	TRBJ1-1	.	CASSRLTGTEAFF	TGTGCCAGCAGTCGACTAACGGGTACTGAAGCTTTCTTT
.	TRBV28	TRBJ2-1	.	CASSLVTVYNEQFF	TGTGCCAGCAGTTTAGTGACAGTCTACAATGAGCAGTTCTTC
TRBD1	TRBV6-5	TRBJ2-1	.	CASGQGEYNEQFF	TGTGCCAGCGGACAGGGGGAATACAATGAGCAGTTCTTC
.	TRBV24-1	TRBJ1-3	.	CATSRRDRSSGNTIYF	TGTGCCACCAGTCGCCGGGACCGAAGCTCTGGAAACACCATATATTTT
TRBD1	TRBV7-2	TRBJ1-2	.	CASSLVDRAPPNGYTF	TGTGCCAGCAGCTTAGTAGACAGGGCCCCTCCCAATGGCTACACCTTC
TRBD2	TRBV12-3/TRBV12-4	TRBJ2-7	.	CASSLGGNEQYF	TGTGCCAGCAGCCTGGGGGGGAACGAGCAGTACTTC
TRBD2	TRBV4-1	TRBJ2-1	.	CASSRTSGGDEQFF	TGCGCCAGCAGCCGGACTAGCGGGGGAGATGAGCAGTTCTTC
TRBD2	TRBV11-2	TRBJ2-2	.	CASSLRTSGRAGGELFF	TGTGCCAGCAGCTTAAGGACTAGCGGGAGGGCCGGCGGGGAGCTGTTTTTT
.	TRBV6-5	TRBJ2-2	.	CASSYSINTGELFF	TGTGCCAGCAGTTACTCGATAAACACCGGGGAGCTGTTTTTT
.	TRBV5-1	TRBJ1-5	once	CASSLEGDSNQPQHF	TGCGCCAGCAGCTTGGAGGGGGATAGCAATCAGCCCCAGCATTTT
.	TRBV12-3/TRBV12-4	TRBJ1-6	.	CASSLVNSPLHF	TGTGCCAGCAGTTTAGTAAATTCACCCCTCCACTTT
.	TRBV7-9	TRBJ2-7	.	CASSLGSVYEQYF	TGTGCCAGCAGCTTAGGTAGTGTCTACGAGCAGTACTTC
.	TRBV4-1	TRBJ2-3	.	CASSQGRRLNTDTQYF	TGCGCCAGCAGCCAAGGTCGCCGCCTAAACACAGATACGCAGTATTTT
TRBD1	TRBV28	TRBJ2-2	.	CASSLGGQGSIRLFF	TGTGCCAGCAGTTTAGGGGGACAGGGATCCATTAGGCTGTTTTTT
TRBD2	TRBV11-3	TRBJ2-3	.	CARTSEPSTDTQYF	TGTGCCAGAACTAGCGAACCTAGCACAGATACGCAGTATTTT
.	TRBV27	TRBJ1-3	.	CASRPTRTENTIYF	TGTGCCAGCAGACCCACTCGGACAGAAAACACCATATATTTT
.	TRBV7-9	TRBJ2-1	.	CASSLAPPNSIYRAEQFF	TGTGCCAGCAGCTTAGCGCCGCCGAACTCCATCTATAGGGCTGAGCAGTTCTTC
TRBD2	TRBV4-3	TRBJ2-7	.	CASSPLAGDRYEQYF	TGCGCCAGCAGCCCGTTAGCGGGAGATCGCTACGAGCAGTACTTC
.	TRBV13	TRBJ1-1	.	CASSAEGRGGTEAFF	TGTGCCAGCAGCGCCGAAGGACGGGGGGGGACTGAAGCTTTCTTT
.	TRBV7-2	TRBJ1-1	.	CASSLEVGDTEAFF	TGTGCCAGCAGCTTAGAGGTAGGGGACACTGAAGCTTTCTTT
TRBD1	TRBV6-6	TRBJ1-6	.	CASSYLPGQRNSPLHF	TGTGCCAGCAGTTACCTTCCGGGACAGAGAAATTCACCCCTCCACTTT
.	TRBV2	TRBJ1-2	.	CASTSSPNYGYTF	TGTGCCAGCACCTCAAGTCCTAACTATGGCTACACCTTC
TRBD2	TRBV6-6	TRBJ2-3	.	CASSYFLAGGWDTQYF	TGTGCCAGCAGTTACTTCCTAGCGGGAGGTTGGGATACGCAGTATTTT